This is a list of T cell receptor beta chains from one sample in a study of control samples from healthy donors and cancer patients. Data came from immunoSEQ multiplex PCR; TCRdb stores just in-frame clones and leaves some out. The sample yields some 150,000 clones, roughly 93% seen once. Sample: blood. These receptors all stem from a woman in her sixties in good health. CDR3s include the opening cysteine and the closing phenylalanine or tryptophan. The order of the fields is V gene, D gene, clone size, J gene, CDR3 DNA, CDR3 protein. The D gene is left open where the match is weak. Not every row has a clone size; where given, it reads once, few, many or a size class.

V: TRBV6-5
D: NA
size: NA
J: TRBJ1-5
DNA: TGTGCCAGCACGGTTGGGGCGGGGGAAACTCAGCCCCAGCATTTT
CDR3: CASTVGAGETQPQHF

V: TRBV7-9
D: TRBD2
size: NA
J: TRBJ2-3
DNA: TGTGCCAGCAGCCGGCCGGGGGGGAGCACAGATACGCAGTATTTT
CDR3: CASSRPGGSTDTQYF

V: TRBV4-2
D: NA
size: NA
J: TRBJ1-4
DNA: TGTGCCAGCAGCCAAAGGACTAATGAAAAACTGTTTTTT
CDR3: CASSQRTNEKLFF

V: TRBV7-2
D: TRBD1
size: once
J: TRBJ1-1
DNA: TGTGCCAGCAGGATACAGGGGGCCACTGAAGCTTTCTTT
CDR3: CASRIQGATEAFF

V: TRBV7-9
D: NA
size: NA
J: TRBJ1-6
DNA: TGTGCCAGCAGCTCCCAGGGTGGCTCCTATAATTCACCCCTCCACTTT
CDR3: CASSSQGGSYNSPLHF

V: TRBV7-2
D: NA
size: NA
J: TRBJ1-5
DNA: TGTGCCAGCAGCCCCACAGGAATGGGTCAGCCCCAGCATTTT
CDR3: CASSPTGMGQPQHF

V: TRBV5-1
D: TRBD1
size: NA
J: TRBJ1-2
DNA: TGCGCCAGCAGCTTGGCGCAGGGGGCCTCTTATGGCTACACCTTC
CDR3: CASSLAQGASYGYTF

V: TRBV18
D: NA
size: NA
J: TRBJ1-3
DNA: TGTGCCAGCTCACGATCCGAGCAGGGCTCTGGAAACACCATATATTTT
CDR3: CASSRSEQGSGNTIYF

V: TRBV2
D: NA
size: NA
J: TRBJ1-1
DNA: TGTGCCAGCAGCACCGTCGGGGGGAGGAACACTGAAGCTTTCTTT
CDR3: CASSTVGGRNTEAFF

V: TRBV7-2
D: NA
size: NA
J: TRBJ1-4
DNA: TGTGCCAGCAGCTTCAGGGGAGGGTATGAAAAACTGTTTTTT
CDR3: CASSFRGGYEKLFF

V: TRBV7-9
D: TRBD2
size: NA
J: TRBJ2-3
DNA: TGTGCCAGCAGGGCGACTAGCGGGGGAAAAGATACGCAGTATTTT
CDR3: CASRATSGGKDTQYF

V: TRBV29-1
D: TRBD1
size: once
J: TRBJ2-5
DNA: TGCAGCGTTGAGTGGCAGGGGGCGGGCGAGACCCAGTACTTC
CDR3: CSVEWQGAGETQYF

V: TRBV6-6
D: TRBD1
size: NA
J: TRBJ1-6
DNA: TGTGCCAGCAGTTTACAGGGGGCCTTGAGGAATTCACCCCTCCACTTT
CDR3: CASSLQGALRNSPLHF

V: TRBV19
D: TRBD1
size: NA
J: TRBJ1-6
DNA: TGTGCCAGTAGTCTCTACGGGACAGGGGAGAATTCACCCCTCCACTTT
CDR3: CASSLYGTGENSPLHF

V: TRBV6-5
D: TRBD1
size: NA
J: TRBJ1-6
DNA: TGTGCCAGCAGTTACCGGGACAGGGCTTCACCCCTCCACTTT
CDR3: CASSYRDRASPLHF

V: TRBV23-1
D: NA
size: NA
J: TRBJ1-2
DNA: TGCGCCAGCACAGTGTGCGGCTACACCTTC
CDR3: CASTVCGYTF

V: TRBV5-1
D: TRBD2
size: NA
J: TRBJ2-1
DNA: TGCGCCAGCACCTTACTAGCGGGGGGGTACAATGAGCAGTTCTTC
CDR3: CASTLLAGGYNEQFF

V: TRBV2
D: NA
size: NA
J: TRBJ1-2
DNA: TGTGCCAGCAGTGAAGTCAGGGCTAACTATGGCTACACCTTC
CDR3: CASSEVRANYGYTF

V: TRBV11-1
D: NA
size: NA
J: TRBJ1-1
DNA: TGTGCCAGCAGCTTAGGACGACGCCAGGTGAACACTGAAGCTTTCTTT
CDR3: CASSLGRRQVNTEAFF

V: TRBV2
D: TRBD1
size: NA
J: TRBJ1-3
DNA: TGTGCCAGCAGCGATTTATTTAGAAGGGGGCCGGGAAACACCATATATTTT
CDR3: CASSDLFRRGPGNTIYF

V: TRBV19
D: NA
size: NA
J: TRBJ2-2
DNA: TGTGCCAGTAGTCCAAACTCGAACACCGGGGAGCTGTTTTTT
CDR3: CASSPNSNTGELFF

V: TRBV11-2
D: NA
size: few
J: TRBJ2-1
DNA: TGTGCCAGCAGCGCCTCCGGGGAGAACCTATACAATGAGCAGTTCTTC
CDR3: CASSASGENLYNEQFF

V: TRBV6-1
D: NA
size: NA
J: TRBJ1-2
DNA: TGTGCCAGCAGTGAAGTGATCCTGGGGTATGGCTACACCTTC
CDR3: CASSEVILGYGYTF

V: TRBV25-1
D: NA
size: NA
J: TRBJ1-5
DNA: TGTGCCAGCACCGAGGGGGAAGAGGATCAGCCCCAGCATTTT
CDR3: CASTEGEEDQPQHF

V: TRBV4-3
D: NA
size: once
J: TRBJ1-1
DNA: TGCGCCAGCAGCCAAAACGGGGCCAACACTGAAGCTTTCTTT
CDR3: CASSQNGANTEAFF

V: TRBV3-1/TRBV3-2
D: NA
size: NA
J: TRBJ2-3
DNA: TGTGCCAGCAGCAGACAACGGGGGGCCCTCGGGGATACGCAGTATTTT
CDR3: CASSRQRGALGDTQYF

V: TRBV5-1
D: TRBD2
size: NA
J: TRBJ2-5
DNA: TGCGCCAGCAGCTCGGGACTAGCGGAAGAGACCCAGTACTTC
CDR3: CASSSGLAEETQYF

V: TRBV7-2
D: NA
size: once
J: TRBJ2-6
DNA: TGTGCCAGCAGCTTAGAAGCCAGGGGTACTGGGGCCAACGTCCTGACTTTC
CDR3: CASSLEARGTGANVLTF

V: TRBV21-1
D: NA
size: NA
J: TRBJ2-5
DNA: TGTGCCAGCAGCCGTACTTTAGAACAGGGGATACGGGAGACCCAGTACTTC
CDR3: CASSRTLEQGIRETQYF

V: TRBV19
D: NA
size: few
J: TRBJ1-1
DNA: TGTGCCAGTAGTATGTGGCAGGGTGGAACTGAAGCTTTCTTT
CDR3: CASSMWQGGTEAFF

V: TRBV6-5
D: NA
size: NA
J: TRBJ1-4
DNA: TGTGCCAGCAGTAGGGCCCGGAAGGGTGAAAAACTGTTTTTT
CDR3: CASSRARKGEKLFF

V: TRBV7-9
D: NA
size: NA
J: TRBJ1-3
DNA: TGTGCCAGCAGCCCTTTTTGGGAAGCCTTCTCTGGAAACACCATATATTTT
CDR3: CASSPFWEAFSGNTIYF